The rows below give T cell receptor beta chains drawn from one sample of a study of blood T cell repertoires in COVID-19. Assay: immunoSEQ multiplex PCR; the TCRdb copy retains only in-frame clones and omits some. The sample lists 9,000 to 9,500 clones, 80% to 90% seen once, with roughly 8% in the top ten. Sample: peripheral blood. These receptors were obtained from a human donor in a cohort sampled during active COVID-19. Each CDR3 is given with its conserved first and last residue. D genes are given only for firm matches. The size of a clone is reported for some rows only, either as once, few or many, or as a class for expanded clones.

abundance,v_gene,d_gene,j_gene,CDR3aa,CDR3nt
NA,TRBV9,TRBD1,TRBJ2-1,CASSLGGDRAYNEQFF,TGTGCCAGCAGCTTAGGAGGGGACAGGGCCTACAATGAGCAGTTCTTC
NA,TRBV9,TRBD1,TRBJ1-2,CASSAGQGDGYTF,TGTGCCAGCAGCGCTGGACAGGGTGATGGCTACACCTTC
NA,TRBV27,NA,TRBJ2-2,CASSFFTAGELFF,TGTGCCAGCAGTTTTTTTACGGCCGGGGAGCTGTTTTTT
once,TRBV5-4,NA,TRBJ2-7,CASSLPFGAGAYEQYF,TGTGCCAGCAGCCTCCCCTTTGGGGCAGGGGCCTACGAGCAGTACTTC
NA,TRBV9,TRBD2,TRBJ2-1,CASSGLWREGREQFF,TGTGCCAGCAGCGGGTTGTGGCGGGAGGGCCGAGAGCAGTTCTTC
NA,TRBV4-3,TRBD2,TRBJ2-1,CASSQVQPGLAGEESSYNEQFF,TGCGCCAGCAGCCAAGTACAGCCGGGACTAGCGGGAGAAGAAAGCTCCTACAATGAGCAGTTCTTC
once,TRBV7-9,NA,TRBJ1-2,CASSLVPGPNYGYTF,TGTGCCAGCAGCTTAGTACCAGGGCCTAACTATGGCTACACCTTC
few,TRBV28,NA,TRBJ1-4,CASSLEGENEKLFF,TGTGCCAGCAGTTTAGAAGGGGAAAATGAAAAACTGTTTTTT
NA,TRBV7-9,TRBD1,TRBJ1-2,CASSLNRGDYGYTF,TGTGCCAGCAGCTTAAACAGGGGAGACTATGGCTACACCTTC
once,TRBV29-1,TRBD1,TRBJ2-2,CSARDRGTSSDLDTGELFF,TGCAGCGCCCGGGACAGGGGGACCAGCAGTGATTTGGACACCGGGGAGCTGTTTTTT